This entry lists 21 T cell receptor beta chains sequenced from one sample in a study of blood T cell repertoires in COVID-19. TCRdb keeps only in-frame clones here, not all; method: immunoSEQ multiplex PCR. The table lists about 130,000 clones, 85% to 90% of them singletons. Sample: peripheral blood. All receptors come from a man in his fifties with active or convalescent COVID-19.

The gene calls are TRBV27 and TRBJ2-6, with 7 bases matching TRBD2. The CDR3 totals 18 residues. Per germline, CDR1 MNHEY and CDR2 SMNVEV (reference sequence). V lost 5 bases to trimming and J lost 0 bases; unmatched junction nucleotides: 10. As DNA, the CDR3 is TGTGCCAGCAGTCCTATCAGCGGGGCAAGCTCTGGGGCCAACGTCCTGACTTTC. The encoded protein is CASSPISGASSGANVLTF.

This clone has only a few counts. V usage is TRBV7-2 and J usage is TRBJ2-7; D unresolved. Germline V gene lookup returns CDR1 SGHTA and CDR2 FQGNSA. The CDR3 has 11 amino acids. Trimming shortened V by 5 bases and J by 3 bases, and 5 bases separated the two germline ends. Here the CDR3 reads CASSENYEQYF. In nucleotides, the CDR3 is TGTGCCAGCAGCGAGAACTACGAGCAGTACTTC.

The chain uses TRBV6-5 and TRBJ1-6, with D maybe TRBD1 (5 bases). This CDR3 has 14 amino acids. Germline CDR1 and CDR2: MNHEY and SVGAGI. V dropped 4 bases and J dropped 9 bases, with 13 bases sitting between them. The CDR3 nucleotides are TGTGCCAGCAGTTCCGGTGGCCAGGGTTCACCCCTCCACTTT. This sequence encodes CASSSGGQGSPLHF.

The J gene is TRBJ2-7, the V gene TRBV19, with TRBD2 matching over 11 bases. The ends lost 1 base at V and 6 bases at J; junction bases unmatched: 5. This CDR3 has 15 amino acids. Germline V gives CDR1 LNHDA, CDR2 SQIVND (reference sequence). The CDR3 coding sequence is TGTGCCAGTAGTATAGTTACTAGCGGGAGATTCGAGCAGTACTTC. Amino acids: CASSIVTSGRFEQYF.

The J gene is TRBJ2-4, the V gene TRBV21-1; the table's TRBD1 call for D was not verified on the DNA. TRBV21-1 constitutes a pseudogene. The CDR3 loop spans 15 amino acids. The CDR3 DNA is TGTGCCAGCAGCAAAAACAGGGGGTTAGAAAACATTCAGTACTTC. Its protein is CASSKNRGLENIQYF.

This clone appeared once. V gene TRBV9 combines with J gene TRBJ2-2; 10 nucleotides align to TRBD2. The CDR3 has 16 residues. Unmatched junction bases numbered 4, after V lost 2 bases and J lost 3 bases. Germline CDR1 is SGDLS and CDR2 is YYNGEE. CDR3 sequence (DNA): TGTGCCAGCAGCGTTACTAGCGGGGCCGACACCGGGGAGCTGTTTTTT. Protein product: CASSVTSGADTGELFF.

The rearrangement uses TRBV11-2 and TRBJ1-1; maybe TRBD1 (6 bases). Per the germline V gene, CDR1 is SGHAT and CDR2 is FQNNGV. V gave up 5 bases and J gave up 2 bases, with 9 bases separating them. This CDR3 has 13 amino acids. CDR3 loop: CASSPTGNTEAFF. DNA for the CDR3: TGTGCCAGCAGCCCGACAGGAAACACTGAAGCTTTCTTT.

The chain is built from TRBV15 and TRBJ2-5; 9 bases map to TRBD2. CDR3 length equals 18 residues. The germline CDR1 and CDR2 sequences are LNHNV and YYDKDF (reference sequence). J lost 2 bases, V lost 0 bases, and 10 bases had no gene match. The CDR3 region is CATSRDTWGGGAQETQYF. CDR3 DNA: TGTGCCACCAGCAGAGATACATGGGGCGGGGGGGCACAAGAGACCCAGTACTTC.

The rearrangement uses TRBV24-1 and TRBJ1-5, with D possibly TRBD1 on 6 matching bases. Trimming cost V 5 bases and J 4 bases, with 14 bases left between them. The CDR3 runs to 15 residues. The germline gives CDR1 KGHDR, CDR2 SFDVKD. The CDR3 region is CATSGGQGLNQPQHF. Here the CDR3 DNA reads TGTGCCACCAGTGGGGGGCAGGGCTTGAATCAGCCCCAGCATTTT.

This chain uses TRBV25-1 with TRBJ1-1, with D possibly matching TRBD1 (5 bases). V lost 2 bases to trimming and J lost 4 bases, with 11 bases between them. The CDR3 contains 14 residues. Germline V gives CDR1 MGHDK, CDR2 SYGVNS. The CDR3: CASSEDWGVTEAFF. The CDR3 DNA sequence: TGTGCCAGCAGTGAAGACTGGGGCGTCACTGAAGCTTTCTTT.

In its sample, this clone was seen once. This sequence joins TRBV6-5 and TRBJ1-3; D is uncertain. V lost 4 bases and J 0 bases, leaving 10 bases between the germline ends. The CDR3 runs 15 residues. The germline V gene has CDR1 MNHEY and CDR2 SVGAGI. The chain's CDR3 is CASSSRPSSGNTIYF. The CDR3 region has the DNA TGTGCCAGCAGTTCCAGGCCAAGCTCTGGAAACACCATATATTTT.

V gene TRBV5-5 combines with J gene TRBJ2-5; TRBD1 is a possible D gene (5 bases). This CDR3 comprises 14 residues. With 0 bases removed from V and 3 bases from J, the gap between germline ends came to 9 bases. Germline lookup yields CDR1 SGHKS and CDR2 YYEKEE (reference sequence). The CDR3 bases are TGTGCCAGCAGCTTGGTTGTAGGGGAAGAGACCCAGTACTTC. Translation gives CASSLVVGEETQYF. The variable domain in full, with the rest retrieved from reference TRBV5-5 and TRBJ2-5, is DAGVTQSPTHLIKTRGQQVTLRCSPISGHKSVSWYQQVLGQGPQFIFQYYEKEERGRGNFPDRFSARQFPNYSSELNVNALLLGDSALYLCASSLVVGEETQYFGPGTRLLVL.

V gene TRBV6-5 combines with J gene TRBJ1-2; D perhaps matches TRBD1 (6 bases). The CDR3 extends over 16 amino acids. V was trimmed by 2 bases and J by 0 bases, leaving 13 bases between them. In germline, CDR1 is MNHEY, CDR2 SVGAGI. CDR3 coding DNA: TGTGCCAGCAGTTACCAGGGGCAAGGCGCTAACTATGGCTACACCTTC. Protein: CASSYQGQGANYGYTF.

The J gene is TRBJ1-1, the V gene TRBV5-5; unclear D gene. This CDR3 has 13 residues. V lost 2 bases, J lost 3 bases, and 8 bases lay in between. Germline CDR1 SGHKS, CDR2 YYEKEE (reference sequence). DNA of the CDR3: TGTGCCAGCAGCTTCTCGGGAGACACTGAAGCTTTCTTT. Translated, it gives CASSFSGDTEAFF.

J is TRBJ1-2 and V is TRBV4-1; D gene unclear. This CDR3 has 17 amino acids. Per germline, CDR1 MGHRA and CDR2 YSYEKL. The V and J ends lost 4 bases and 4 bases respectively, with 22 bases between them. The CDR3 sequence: CASSPLREWGNGYGYTF. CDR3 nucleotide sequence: TGCGCCAGCAGCCCACTTAGGGAGTGGGGAAATGGCTATGGCTACACCTTC.

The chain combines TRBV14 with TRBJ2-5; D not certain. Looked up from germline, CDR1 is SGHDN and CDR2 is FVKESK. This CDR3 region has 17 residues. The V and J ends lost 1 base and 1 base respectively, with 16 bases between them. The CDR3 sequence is CASSQVSFRRLQETQYF. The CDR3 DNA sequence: TGTGCCAGCAGCCAAGTGTCTTTCCGAAGACTCCAAGAGACCCAGTACTTC.

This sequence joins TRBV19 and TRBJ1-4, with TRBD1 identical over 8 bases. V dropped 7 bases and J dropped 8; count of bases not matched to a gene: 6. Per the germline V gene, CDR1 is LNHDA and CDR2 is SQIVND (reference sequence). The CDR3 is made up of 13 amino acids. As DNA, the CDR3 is TGTGCCAGTAACTCGGACAGGGAGGAAAAACTGTTTTTT. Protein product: CASNSDREEKLFF.

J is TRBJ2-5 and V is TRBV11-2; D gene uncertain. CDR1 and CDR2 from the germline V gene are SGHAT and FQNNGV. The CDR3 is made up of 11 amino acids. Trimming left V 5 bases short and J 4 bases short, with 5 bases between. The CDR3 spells CASSPRETQYF. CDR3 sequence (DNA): TGTGCCAGCAGCCCTAGAGAGACCCAGTACTTC.

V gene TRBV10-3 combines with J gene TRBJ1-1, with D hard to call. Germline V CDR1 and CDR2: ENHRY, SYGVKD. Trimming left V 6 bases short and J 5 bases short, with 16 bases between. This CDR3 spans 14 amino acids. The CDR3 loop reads CAISGRDTRTEAFF. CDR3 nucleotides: TGTGCCATCAGCGGACGGGATACGCGGACTGAAGCTTTCTTT.

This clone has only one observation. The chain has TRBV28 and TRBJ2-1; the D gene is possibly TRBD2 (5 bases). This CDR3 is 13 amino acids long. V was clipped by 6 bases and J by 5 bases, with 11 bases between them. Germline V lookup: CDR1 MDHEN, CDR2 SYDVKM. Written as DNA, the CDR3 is TGTGCCAGCAGACGGACGGGAAACAATGAGCAGTTCTTC. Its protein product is CASRRTGNNEQFF.

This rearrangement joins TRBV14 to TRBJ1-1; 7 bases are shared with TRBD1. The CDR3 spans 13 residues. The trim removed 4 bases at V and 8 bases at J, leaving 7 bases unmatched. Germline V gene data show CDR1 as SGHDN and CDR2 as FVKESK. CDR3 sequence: CASSLRTGDEAFF. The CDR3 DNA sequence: TGTGCCAGCAGCCTAAGGACAGGTGACGAAGCTTTCTTT.